The clone carrying this T cell receptor beta chain was detected a few times. The entry originates in a study of CD8+CD57+ T cells in acquired aplastic anemia. Researchers used genomic DNA as the template to profile TCR beta VDJ and CDR3. In TCRdb, the reads were re-called with MiXCR into one record per CDR3 protein. This table holds 450,000 to 600,000 distinct CDR3 sequences, roughly 34% found once. V shed 1 base and J shed 4 bases, with 8 bases lying between them. The CDR3 has 13 residues. CDR1 DFQATT and CDR2 SNEGSKA come from the germline V gene (reference sequence). Sequencing involved patients with CD8+CD57+ cell expansion previously shown by flow cytometry.

The sequenced sample consisted of sorted CD4+, CD8+, or CD8+CD57+ T cells (not recorded which) from PBMCs. The rearrangement links TRBV20-1 to TRBJ1-3; no clear D. The sequence came from a human donor with aplastic anemia. CDR3 in DNA: TGCAGTGCTAGAGGCCAGGAGGGAAACACCATATATTTT. Translation gives CSARGQEGNTIYF.